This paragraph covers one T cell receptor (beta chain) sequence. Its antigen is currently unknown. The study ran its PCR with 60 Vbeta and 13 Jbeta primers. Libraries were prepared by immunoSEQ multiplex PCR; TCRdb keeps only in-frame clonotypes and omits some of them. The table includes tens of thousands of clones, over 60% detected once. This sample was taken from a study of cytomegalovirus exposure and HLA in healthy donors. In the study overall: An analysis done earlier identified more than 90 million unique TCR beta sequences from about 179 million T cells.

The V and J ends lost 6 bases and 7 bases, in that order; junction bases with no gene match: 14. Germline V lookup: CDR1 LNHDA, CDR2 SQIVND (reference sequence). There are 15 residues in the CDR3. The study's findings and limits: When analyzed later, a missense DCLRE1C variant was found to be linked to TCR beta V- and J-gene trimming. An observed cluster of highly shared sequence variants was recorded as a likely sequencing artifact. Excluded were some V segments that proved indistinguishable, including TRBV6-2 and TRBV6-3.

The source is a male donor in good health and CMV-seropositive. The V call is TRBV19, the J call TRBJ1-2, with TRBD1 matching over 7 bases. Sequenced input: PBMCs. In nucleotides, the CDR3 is TGTGCCAGTAGCAAAGGACAGGCCAAAGGGCCTGGCTACACCTTC. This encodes CASSKGQAKGPGYTF.